This T cell receptor beta chain was sequenced for a study of early T cells in non-severe SARS-CoV-2 infection (dated by TCRdb to the early 2020s). General notes on the study: Because TCR sequencing relied on bulk RNA taken from unsorted whole blood, pairing of alpha and beta chains was not possible. What the research found in general, with its limitations: VDJdb matching was skewed toward anti-spike CD8 responses and likely underestimated virus-specific expansions, missing private and CD4 specificities.

A case-control design nested within a healthcare worker cohort in London, UK, was used, with weekly nasopharyngeal swab PCR tests and blood sampling performed. Healthcare workers were enrolled in the week of the UK lockdown, from 23 to 31 March 2020, and were followed every week for up to 16 weeks. The receptor library was made with 5' RACE. Sequencing took place on a NextSeq 500. To correct for sequencing error and PCR bias, the TCR library protocol tagged individual cDNA molecules with unique molecular identifiers. Sequencing covered both TCR alpha and beta chains, and within each sample the abundances of alpha and beta sequences were tightly co-correlated. As for how the authors treated the data: Decombinator V4 was used to annotate TCR sequences for V gene, J gene and CDR3. TCRs were defined as expanded if a significant change between any two time points was detected under a Poisson model with p below 0.0001. TCR abundances were normalised to the total number of TCRs sequenced per sample and were expressed as counts per million. A search of VDJdb, accessed on 1 November 2021, was run for TCRs annotated to CMV, EBV and SARS-CoV-2, with TCRs annotated for multiple antigens excluded. TCRdb passed the public sequencing reads through fastp at Q25 and MiXCR, retaining productive beta sequences. Each entry merges the rows of one CDR3 protein and shows their most common DNA and genes. Clone size and V and J calls follow TCRdb, not the original study. Across this sample there are fewer than 95,000 distinct CDR3 sequences, with roughly 17% seen only once. 5% to 5.5% of the sample is in the top ten clones.

Regarding this clonotype: Its recognized antigen is unknown. No qualities accompany the bases; no much larger clone lies one base away.

The sample was whole blood, taken at baseline. The source of this sequence is an adult who was a healthcare worker with PCR-confirmed SARS-CoV-2 infection or an uninfected control (not recorded which).

Here is the DNA: TGTGCCATCTCGTCCTCTGGGGCCAACGTCCTGACTTTC. Its product reads: CAISSSGANVLTF. The chain employs TRBV10-3 and TRBJ2-6; confidence is insufficient to name the D gene. For CDR1 and CDR2, the germline V gene lists ENHRY and SYGVKD. V and J lose 8 bases and 0 bases, and a span of 5 bases separates them. The CDR3, from cysteine to phenylalanine, totals 13 residues. Only the CDR3 DNA is retained, 39 bases long and in frame from the first base.